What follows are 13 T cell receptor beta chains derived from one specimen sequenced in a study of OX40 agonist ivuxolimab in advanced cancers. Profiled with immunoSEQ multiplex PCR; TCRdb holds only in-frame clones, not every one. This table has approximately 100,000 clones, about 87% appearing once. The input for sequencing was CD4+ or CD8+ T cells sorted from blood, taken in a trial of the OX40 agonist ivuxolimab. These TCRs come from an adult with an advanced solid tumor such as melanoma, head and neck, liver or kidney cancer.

The CDR3 nucleotides are TGTGCCAGCAGTGATCGGCAGGGGGGGACCGGGGAGCTGTTTTTT. Its translation is CASSDRQGGTGELFF. This chain links TRBV2 with TRBJ2-2; D tentatively fits TRBD1 or TRBD2 (7 bases each). Looked up from germline, CDR1 is SNHLY and CDR2 is FYNNEI. The CDR3 runs to 15 residues. V lost 3 bases to trimming and J lost 5 bases, with 13 bases between them. The variable domain in full, with the rest retrieved from reference TRBV2 and TRBJ2-2, is EPEVTQTPSHQVTQMGQEVILRCVPISNHLYFYWYRQILGQKVEFLVSFYNNEISEKSEIFDDQFSVERPDGSNFTLKIRSTKLEDSAMYFCASSDRQGGTGELFFGEGSRLTVL.

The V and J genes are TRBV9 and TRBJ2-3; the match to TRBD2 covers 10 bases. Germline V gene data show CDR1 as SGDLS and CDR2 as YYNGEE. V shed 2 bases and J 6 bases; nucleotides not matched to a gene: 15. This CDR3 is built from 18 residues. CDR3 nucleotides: TGTGCCAGCAGCGTCGAGGCTGGGGCTAGCGGGGGTCGGGATACGCAGTATTTT. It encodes CASSVEAGASGGRDTQYF.

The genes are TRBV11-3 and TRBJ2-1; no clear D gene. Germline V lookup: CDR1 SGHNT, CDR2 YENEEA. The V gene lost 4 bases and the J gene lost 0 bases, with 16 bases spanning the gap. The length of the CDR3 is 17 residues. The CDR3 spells CASSSARLSSSYNEQFF. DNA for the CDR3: TGTGCCAGCAGCTCGGCCCGACTCTCTAGCTCCTACAATGAGCAGTTCTTC.

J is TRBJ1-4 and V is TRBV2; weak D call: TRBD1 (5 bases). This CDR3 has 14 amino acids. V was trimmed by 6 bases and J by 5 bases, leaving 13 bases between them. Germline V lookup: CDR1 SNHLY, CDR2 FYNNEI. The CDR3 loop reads CASRTRVGNEKLFF. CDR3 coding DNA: TGTGCCAGCAGGACCAGGGTGGGGAATGAAAAACTGTTTTTT.

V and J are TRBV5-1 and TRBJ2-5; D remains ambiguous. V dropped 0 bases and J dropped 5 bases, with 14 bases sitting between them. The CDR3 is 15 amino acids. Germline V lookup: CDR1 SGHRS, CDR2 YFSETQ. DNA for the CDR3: TGCGCCAGCAGCTTGGCCTCTGGTTATGAGGAGACCCAGTACTTC. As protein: CASSLASGYEETQYF.

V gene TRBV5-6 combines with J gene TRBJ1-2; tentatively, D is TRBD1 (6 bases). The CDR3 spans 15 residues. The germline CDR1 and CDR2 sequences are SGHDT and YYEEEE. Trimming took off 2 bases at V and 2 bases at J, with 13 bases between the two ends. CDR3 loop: CASSFSGQTNYGYTF. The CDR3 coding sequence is TGTGCCAGCAGCTTTTCGGGACAAACGAACTATGGCTACACCTTC.

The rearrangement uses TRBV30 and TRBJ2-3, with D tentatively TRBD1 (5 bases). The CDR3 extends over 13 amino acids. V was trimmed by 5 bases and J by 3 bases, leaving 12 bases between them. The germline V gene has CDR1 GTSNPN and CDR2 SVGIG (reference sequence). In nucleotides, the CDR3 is TGTGCCTGGGGAAGGGGTAGGACAGATACGCAGTATTTT. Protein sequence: CAWGRGRTDTQYF.

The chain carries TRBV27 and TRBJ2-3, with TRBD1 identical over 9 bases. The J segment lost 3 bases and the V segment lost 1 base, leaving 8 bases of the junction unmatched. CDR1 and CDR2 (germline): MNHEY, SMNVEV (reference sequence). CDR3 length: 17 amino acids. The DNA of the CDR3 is TGTGCCAGCAGTTTATGGGGCCCGGGACAGGGTACAGATACGCAGTATTTT. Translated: CASSLWGPGQGTDTQYF.

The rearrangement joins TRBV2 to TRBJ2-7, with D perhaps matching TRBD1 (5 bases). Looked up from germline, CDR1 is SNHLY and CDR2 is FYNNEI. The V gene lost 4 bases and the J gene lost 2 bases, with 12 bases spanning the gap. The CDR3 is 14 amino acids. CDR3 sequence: CASSGQLSTYEQYF. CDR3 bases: TGTGCCAGCAGTGGACAGCTCTCGACCTACGAGCAGTACTTC.

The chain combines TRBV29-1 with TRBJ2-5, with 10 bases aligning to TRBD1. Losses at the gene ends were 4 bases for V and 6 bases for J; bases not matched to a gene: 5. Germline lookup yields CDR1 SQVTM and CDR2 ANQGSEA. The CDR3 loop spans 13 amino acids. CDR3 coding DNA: TGCAGCGTTGGATGGACAGGGGGGAAGACCCAGTACTTC. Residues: CSVGWTGGKTQYF.

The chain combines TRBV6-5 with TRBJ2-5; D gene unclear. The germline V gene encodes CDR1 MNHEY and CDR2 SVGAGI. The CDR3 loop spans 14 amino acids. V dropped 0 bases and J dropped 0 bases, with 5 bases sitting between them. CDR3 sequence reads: CASSYSRDQETQYF. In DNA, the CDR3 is TGTGCCAGCAGTTACTCCCGGGACCAAGAGACCCAGTACTTC.

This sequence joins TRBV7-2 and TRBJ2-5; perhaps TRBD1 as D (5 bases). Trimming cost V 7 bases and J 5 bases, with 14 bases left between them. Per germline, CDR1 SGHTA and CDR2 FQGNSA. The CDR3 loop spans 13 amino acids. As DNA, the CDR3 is TGTGCCAGCACCCAGGGCGTGCTGGAGACCCAGTACTTC. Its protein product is CASTQGVLETQYF.

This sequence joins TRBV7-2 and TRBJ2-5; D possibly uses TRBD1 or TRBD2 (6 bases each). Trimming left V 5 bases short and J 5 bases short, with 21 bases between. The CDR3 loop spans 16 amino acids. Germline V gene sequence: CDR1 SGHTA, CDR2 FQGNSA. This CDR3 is CASSPLGRGRGETQYF. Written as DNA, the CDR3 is TGTGCCAGCAGCCCCCTCGGTCGGGGGCGCGGGGAGACCCAGTACTTC. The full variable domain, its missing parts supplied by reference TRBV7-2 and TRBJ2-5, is GAGVSQSPSNKVTEKGKDVELRCDPISGHTALYWYRQSLGQGLEFLIYFQGNSAPDKSGLPSDRFSAERTGGSVSTLTIQRTQQEDSAVYLCASSPLGRGRGETQYFGPGTRLLVL.